Described below is a single TCR beta chain sequence and its context. Its matching antigen is unknown. Stated treatment: roughly 18 received Ad26.COV2.S at low or high dose, single or two shots; about five received placebo; per-sample allocation not given. Collection of the samples took place on day 63 after the first injection of vaccine or placebo. The sample belongs to a study of Ad26.COV2.S vaccination and SARS-CoV-2 variants. Trimming at V came to 7 bases and at J to 0 bases, leaving 4 bases not matched to a gene. This CDR3 contains 15 residues. Germline-derived CDR1 and CDR2 are MNHEY and SMNVEV (reference sequence). TCRdb's table, derived via immunoSEQ multiplex PCR, lists solely in-frame clones and lacks some. In the table there are about 350,000 clones, about 85% of which are singletons. Overall study findings and caveats: After vaccination, reports described spike-specific CD8+ and CD4+ T cell responses as showing substantial breadth.

The gene calls are TRBV27 and TRBJ1-5, with 9 bases identical to TRBD1. This clonotype originated in a person aged 18 to 59 who received the Ad26.COV2.S COVID-19 vaccine or a placebo. Sequenced here: peripheral blood, sampled in a trial of Ad26.COV2.S vaccine versus placebo. CDR3 sequence: CASIGDRDSNQPQHF. The CDR3 DNA sequence: TGTGCCAGCATCGGGGACAGGGATAGCAATCAGCCCCAGCATTTT.